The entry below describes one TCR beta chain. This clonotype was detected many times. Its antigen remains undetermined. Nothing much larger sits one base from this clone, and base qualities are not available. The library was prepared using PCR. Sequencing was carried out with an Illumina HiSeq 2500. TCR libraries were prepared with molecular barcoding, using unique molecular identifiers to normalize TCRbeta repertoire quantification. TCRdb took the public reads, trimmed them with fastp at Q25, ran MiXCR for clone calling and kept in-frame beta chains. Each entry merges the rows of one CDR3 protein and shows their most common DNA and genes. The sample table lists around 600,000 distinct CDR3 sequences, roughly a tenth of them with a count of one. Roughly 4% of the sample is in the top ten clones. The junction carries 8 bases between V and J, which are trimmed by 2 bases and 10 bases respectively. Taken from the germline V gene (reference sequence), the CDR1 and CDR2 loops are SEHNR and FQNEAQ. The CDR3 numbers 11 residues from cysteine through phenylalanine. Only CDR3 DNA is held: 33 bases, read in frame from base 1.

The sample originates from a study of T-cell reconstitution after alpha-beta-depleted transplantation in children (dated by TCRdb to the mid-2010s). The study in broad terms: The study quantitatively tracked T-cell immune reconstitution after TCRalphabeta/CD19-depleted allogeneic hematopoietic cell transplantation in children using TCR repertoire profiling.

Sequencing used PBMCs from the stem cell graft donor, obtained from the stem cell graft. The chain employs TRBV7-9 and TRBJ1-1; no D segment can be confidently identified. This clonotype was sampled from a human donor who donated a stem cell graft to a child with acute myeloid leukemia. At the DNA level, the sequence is TGTGCCAGCAGCTTACTTTGGAGAGCTTTCTTT. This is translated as CASSLLWRAFF.